This TCR beta chain emerged from a study of cytomegalovirus exposure and HLA in healthy donors (TCRdb year 2017). A note on the overall study: In an earlier analysis of 450 to 750 of the donors, 276 Gb of sequence data and approximately 100 million unique TCR beta sequences from roughly 180 million T cells were reported. All discovery cohort repertoires had been generated using a single sequencing platform. About 280 gigabases of sequencing data and 70 million to 95 million unique TCR sequences made up an early release that covered under 750 HLA-typed donors. The aim of the study was to test whether cataloging public T cell receptors could identify signatures of past pathogen exposure. Using immunosequencing, the study profiled T cell repertoires from 550 to 750 subjects and related those repertoires to cytomegalovirus serostatus. To predict cytomegalovirus infection status, the study brought together high-throughput TCR immunosequencing, statistical association of individual TCRs with disease status, and machine learning. Among approximately 370 genotyped donors of the cohort, an average of around 250,000 unique TCR beta nucleotide sequences was sequenced per donor, of which about 18% were non-productive. In a later analysis, previously published TCR beta repertoires from about 640 donors were re-analyzed and high-resolution HLA genotyping was added so that TCR occurrence patterns could be studied. Besides the first cohort of under 700 subjects, a separate validation cohort made up of about 120 different subjects was used. Because of strong linkage in the cohort, a handful of DR-DQ haplotypes were treated as single units for association and clustering. HLA typing covered class I and class II loci at four-digit resolution. An earlier analysis of several hundred of the donors applied high-throughput TCR beta sequencing to assess whether each TCR beta V gene segment acted as functional or pseudogenic. The number of typed donors differed by locus: about 620-640 for A, B, C, DRB1 and DQB1; 500 to 550 for DQA1; around 610 for DPA1; and some 470 for DPB1. In the later analysis, no new phenotypic data were used to find candidate immune exposures; instead, reliance was placed on TCR beta sequences and their occurrence across donors. A later genetic analysis used genome-wide SNP genotypes for 398 of the 666 donors, treating that subset as a discovery cohort. Alongside the repertoire data, information on donor age, sex, ethnicity and CMV serostatus was compiled. The genetic ancestry cluster associated with self-reported Caucasian donors included approximately 85% of the approximately 400 genotyped donors. On the study overall, not on this receptor specifically: A group of highly shared sequence variants was considered likely to be a technical artifact of the sequencing pipeline. Specific HLA alleles were associated with roughly 17,000 TCR beta sequences at a false discovery rate of 0.05 in a later analysis. Because counts were too low, 15 to 20 rarely observed V segments, including chromosome 9 orphons, were excluded from the earlier analysis of around 590 of the donors. For the cohort, immune exposure information was limited to CMV serostatus. According to a later genetic analysis, donors in an Asian-associated ancestry cluster had fewer N-insertions in productive TCRs than the approximately 690-donor mean. Roughly uniform sequencing depth across donors was assumed in presence/absence analyses, although this assumption may not hold. Assigning TCR associations to individual alleles was difficult when HLA alleles, especially DR and DQ, strongly co-occurred. The authors suggested that the approach could potentially be extended to other disease states and immunological phenotypes. According to a later analysis, parvovirus B19, influenza, CMV and Epstein-Barr virus appeared linked to several top co-occurrence clusters. In a later analysis, most CMV-associated TCR beta chains were found to appear HLA-restricted, with HLA associations seemingly driven largely by CMV exposure. In an earlier analysis of 587 of the donors, most TCR beta V segments appeared in productive rearrangements about 87% or about 30% of the time, broadly matching IMGT annotations. Some IMGT-functional V segments, including TRBV6-2 and TRBV6-3, could not be distinguished by the 87-base-pair reads and were therefore excluded. Most TCR sequences were seen in very few donors, while some public TCRs were found in many individuals. In a later genetic analysis, a missense DCLRE1C variant was associated with V-gene and J-gene trimming of TCR beta chains, and the association was replicated in an independent cohort. In a later analysis, TCR association rates were found to vary across HLA loci, with the most associated TCRs seen for DRB1 alleles and the fewest for HLA-C alleles. A further reported finding was that TCR beta sequences accurately predicted the HLA-A and HLA-B alleles for most subjects in the first cohort. In both the original and validation cohorts, the classifier was reported to diagnose cytomegalovirus status with high specificity and sensitivity. In this cohort, only TCR beta chains were sequenced, and detectable features were limited by the absence of alpha or paired-chain data. In a later analysis, HLA-associated TCR beta chains showed more clonal expansion and lower generation probabilities than non-associated chains that were equally common. Correlated functional status among segregating V segments might reflect linkage disequilibrium, but an unknown experimental factor could not be ruled out. The study listed 164 TCR beta chains as associated with cytomegalovirus. In vitro tests confirmed that a few of the cytomegalovirus-associated TCR beta chains recognize cytomegalovirus antigens. HLA typing was unavailable for some donors at each locus, so association tests used only the typed subset.

Details on this clone: Its binding antigen is unknown. Compared with germline, one end of the junction differs, possibly owing to a read error.

The cohort consisted of hundreds of healthy bone marrow donors. All cohort members were sampled while nominally healthy, although unrecorded immune exposures were likely present. The donor tested CMV seronegative and was one of the 352 seronegative cohort members. Each donor provided a peripheral blood sample, and peripheral blood mononuclear cells were used for TCR beta sequencing. The Qiagen DNeasy Blood Extraction Kit was used to extract genomic DNA from the blood cell samples. The CDR3 numbers 13 residues from cysteine through phenylalanine. The retained sequence is limited to the CDR3, 39 bases, with the frame set at the first base. Taken from the germline V gene (reference sequence), the CDR1 and CDR2 loops are SEHNR and FQNEAQ. Libraries were prepared through the immunoSEQ multiplex PCR assay. For the multiplex PCR, a mixture combining 60 forward primers for TCR Vbeta segments and 13 reverse primers for TCR Jbeta segments was used. A multiplex PCR assay on genomic DNA amplified the CDR3 region of rearranged TCR beta genes. On the Illumina HiSeq System, the amplified TCR beta libraries were sequenced as 87-base-pair reads. The paper's data handling went like this. A later analysis tallied around 82 million unique TCR beta chains across the 700 or so repertoires, and about 12 million of those chains were shared by two or more donors. To remove PCR and sequencing errors, raw reads were error-corrected and collapsed into unique sequences using a nearest-neighbor algorithm that merged closely related sequences. To assign V, D and J gene segments, CDR3 sequences were aligned to IMGT reference sequences. Each retained sequence needed at least a six-nucleotide match to both a V gene segment and a J gene segment. A rearrangement counted as productive if the CDR3 had no stop codons and remained in frame with V and J, and every other rearrangement counted as non-productive. Following IMGT convention, CDR3 was defined as the stretch from the second conserved V-encoded cysteine up to the conserved J-encoded phenylalanine. Sequences without an unambiguous match to a single V gene segment were excluded from the earlier analysis of 450 to 750 of the donors. An earlier analysis of some 610 of the donors called V segments functional above 56.7% productive rearrangements and segregating when the between-donor standard deviation exceeded 5%. To diagnose cytomegalovirus status from the catalog of TCR beta chain sequences, a statistical classification framework was built. In a later analysis, TCR nucleotide sequences were compared against IMGT/GENE-DB human TR gene sequences so that V and J genes could be assigned. A later analysis assigned CDR3 sequences and most-parsimonious VDJ recombination scenarios with the TCRdist pipeline. In a later analysis, each TCR beta chain was defined by its CDR3 amino acid sequence together with its V-gene family, and reads lacking a unique V-gene family were excluded. As a way to deal with suspected cross-contamination and a sequencing artifact, a later analysis dropped hundreds of nucleotide sequences that were highly shared and had low generation probability. For each public chain, a later analysis derived a clonal expansion index from normalized ranks of inferred template counts within each repertoire. A later analysis computed generation probabilities with a VDJ recombination model fitted to out-of-frame rearrangements, and checked the results against IGoR. A later analysis scored TCR-TCR, TCR-HLA and TCR-CMV co-occurrence with hypergeometric tests, applying a repertoire-size bias correction to TCR pairs. To estimate false discovery rates, a later analysis permuted the HLA or CMV assignments 20 times. In a later analysis, co-occurring TCRs were grouped using DBSCAN, with TCRdist sequence similarity added in when clustering inside HLA-allele-positive subsets. Co-occurrence clustering excluded repertoires with fewer than 30,000 or more than 120,000 public chains, plus five with anomalous nucleotide sharing. As stored in TCRdb, this immuneACCESS dataset retains in-frame rearrangements with V and J assigned. A fraction of the clones does not appear; measured against another copy, unresolved V genes explain less than half of the discrepancy, and the remainder lacks a known reason. The V and J calls and the clone size are those of that table, but D and trimming were determined from the DNA. This sample gives under 150,000 clones in total; about 87% of them show up just once. The top ten constitute less than 5.5% of the sample.

The sequenced material came from PBMCs. The sequence was obtained from a woman aged 25 to 39 in good health and CMV-seronegative. The chain is encoded by TRBV7-9 joined to TRBJ1-2, with the D gene not confidently named. This receptor carries the CDR3 CSSSLFSPEGYTF. The nucleotide sequence reads as follows: TGTTCCAGCAGCTTATTTAGCCCAGAGGGCTACACCTTC.